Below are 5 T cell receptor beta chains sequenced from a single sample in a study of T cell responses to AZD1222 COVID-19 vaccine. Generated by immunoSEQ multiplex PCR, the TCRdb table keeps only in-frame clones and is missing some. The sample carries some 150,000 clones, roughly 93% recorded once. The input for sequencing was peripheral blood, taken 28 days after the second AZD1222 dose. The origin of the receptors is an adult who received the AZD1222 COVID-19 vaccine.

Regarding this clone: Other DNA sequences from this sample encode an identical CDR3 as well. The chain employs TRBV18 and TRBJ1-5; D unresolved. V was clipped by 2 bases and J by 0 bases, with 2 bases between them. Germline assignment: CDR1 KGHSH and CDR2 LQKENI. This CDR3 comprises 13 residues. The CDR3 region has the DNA TGTGCCAGCTCACCAGGTAGCAATCAGCCCCAGCATTTT. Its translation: CASSPGSNQPQHF.

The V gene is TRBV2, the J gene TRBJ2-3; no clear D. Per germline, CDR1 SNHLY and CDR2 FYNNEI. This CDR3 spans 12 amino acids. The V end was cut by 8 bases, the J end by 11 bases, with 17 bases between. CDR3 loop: CASLAPQRMQYF. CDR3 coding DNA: TGTGCCAGCCTTGCCCCTCAGCGAATGCAGTATTTT.

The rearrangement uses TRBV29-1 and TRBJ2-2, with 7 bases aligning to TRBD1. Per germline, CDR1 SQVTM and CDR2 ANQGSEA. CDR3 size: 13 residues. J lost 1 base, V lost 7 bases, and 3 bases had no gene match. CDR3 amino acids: CSAGQMNTGELFF. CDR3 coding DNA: TGCAGCGCGGGACAGATGAACACCGGGGAGCTGTTTTTT.

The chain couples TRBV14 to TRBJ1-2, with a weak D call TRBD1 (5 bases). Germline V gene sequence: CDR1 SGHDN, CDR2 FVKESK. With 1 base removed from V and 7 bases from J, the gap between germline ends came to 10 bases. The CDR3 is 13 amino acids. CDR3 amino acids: CASSQGRAGGYTF. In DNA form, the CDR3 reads TGTGCCAGCAGCCAAGGCAGGGCCGGTGGCTACACCTTC. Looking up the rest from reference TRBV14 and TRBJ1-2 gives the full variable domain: EAGVTQFPSHSVIEKGQTVTLRCDPISGHDNLYWYRRVMGKEIKFLLHFVKESKQDESGMPNNRFLAERTGGTYSTLKVQPAELEDSGVYFCASSQGRAGGYTFGSGTRLTVV.

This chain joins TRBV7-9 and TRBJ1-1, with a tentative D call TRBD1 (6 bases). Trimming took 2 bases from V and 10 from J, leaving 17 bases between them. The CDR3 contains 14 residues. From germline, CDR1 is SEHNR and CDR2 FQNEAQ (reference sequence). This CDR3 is CASSLQTGRARAFF. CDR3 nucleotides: TGTGCCAGCAGCTTACAGACAGGTCGGGCCCGAGCTTTCTTT.